A single sample is the source of the 16 T cell receptor beta chains below, sequenced in a study of patients and donors after allogeneic stem cell transplantation. MiXCR was run by TCRdb on the RT-PCR reads, yielding one entry per CDR3 protein. Of hundreds of thousands of distinct CDR3 sequences in the sample, approximately 16% are singletons; the top ten hold around 6.8%. Sequenced material: blood, either unsorted or a sorted T cell fraction (not recorded which). The receptors were sampled from a human donor who was either an allogeneic HSCT recipient or a stem cell or donor lymphocyte infusion donor (not recorded which). It is not recorded whose cells these are; they may come from a transplant donor.

This clonotype was recorded a few times. The chain joins TRBV20-1 to TRBJ1-3, with D maybe TRBD1 (6 bases). The CDR3 is 13 residues long. Trimming stripped 6 bases from V and 0 bases from J, with 9 bases between. Germline CDR1 is DFQATT and CDR2 is SNEGSKA (reference sequence). The CDR3 DNA reads as TGCAGTGCCAACAGGGACTCTGGAAACACCATATATTTT. Translation gives CSANRDSGNTIYF.

This clonotype was detected ten times or more. The chain is built from TRBV5-6 and TRBJ2-7; TRBD1 aligns across 7 bases. The CDR3 is 15 residues long. The V gene end was trimmed by 2 bases and the J gene end by 1 base; junction bases not matched to a gene: 6. CDR1 SGHDT and CDR2 YYEEEE come from the germline V gene. The CDR3 DNA reads TGTGCCAGCAGCTTTTGGGGGACAGCATCCTACGAGCAGTACTTC. It is translated as CASSFWGTASYEQYF.

This rearrangement joins TRBV4-1 to TRBJ1-1; the D is unclear. The V gene lost 2 bases and the J gene lost 1 base, with 11 bases spanning the gap. Germline V gene data show CDR1 as MGHRA and CDR2 as YSYEKL. The CDR3 consists of 15 residues. This CDR3 reads CASSQLRTKNTEAFF. CDR3 DNA sequence: TGCGCCAGCAGCCAATTGAGGACTAAGAACACTGAAGCTTTCTTT.

This clonotype turned up a few times. The chain links TRBV7-8 to TRBJ2-7; either TRBD1 or TRBD2 may supply D (6 bases each). Germline V CDR1 and CDR2: SGHVS, FQNEAQ. V was trimmed by 1 base and J by 7 bases, leaving 14 bases between them. This CDR3 spans 14 amino acids. CDR3: CASSLGTERGEQYF. The CDR3 DNA sequence: TGTGCCAGCAGCTTAGGGACAGAACGGGGGGAGCAGTACTTC.

This clonotype was detected many times. The chain uses TRBV24-1 and TRBJ1-4; 7 bases align to TRBD1. Per germline, CDR1 KGHDR and CDR2 SFDVKD. This CDR3 comprises 14 residues. V shed 5 bases and J 6 bases; nucleotides not matched to a gene: 5. The CDR3 here is CATSASGTDEKLFF. CDR3 sequence (DNA): TGTGCCACCAGTGCGTCCGGGACAGATGAAAAACTGTTTTTT.

This sequence joins TRBV4-2 and TRBJ1-6; D may be TRBD1 (6 bases). Trimming removed 1 base from V and 8 bases from J, with 12 bases in between. This CDR3 region has 15 residues. In germline, CDR1 is LGHNA, CDR2 YNFKEQ. In DNA form, the CDR3 reads TGTGCCAGCAGCCAAGGCTTGGGGGCTCATTCACCCCTCCACTTT. This translates into CASSQGLGAHSPLHF.

CDR3 loop: CASSLSSLRAESINTEAFF. CDR3 sequence (DNA): TGTGCCAGCAGTTTATCTTCCCTGCGGGCAGAGAGCATTAACACTGAAGCTTTCTTT. The chain uses TRBV27 and TRBJ1-1; D gene unclear. The CDR3 contains 19 residues. V was pared by 0 bases and J by 2 bases, with 22 bases between. Germline V gene sequence: CDR1 MNHEY, CDR2 SMNVEV (reference sequence).

This clonotype came up many times. V gene TRBV12-3 or TRBV12-4 combines with J gene TRBJ1-6; 7 bases match TRBD1. V shed 6 bases and J 6 bases; nucleotides not matched to a gene: 2. This CDR3 spans 13 amino acids. CDR3 sequence reads: CASSRQGNSPLHF. CDR3 DNA: TGTGCCAGCAGCCGACAGGGTAATTCACCCCTCCACTTT.

J is TRBJ1-2 and V is TRBV3-1; D is unresolved. V lost 2 bases and J 4 bases, leaving 8 bases between the germline ends. The CDR3 runs 13 residues. Looked up from germline, CDR1 is LGHDT and CDR2 is YNNKEL (reference sequence). As DNA, the CDR3 is TGTGCCAGCAGCCAACGGATTGCCTATGGCTACACCTTC. It yields the protein CASSQRIAYGYTF.

The V call is TRBV10-3, the J call TRBJ2-7; possible D gene TRBD1, 5 bases. The CDR3 sequence is 16 residues long. CDR1 is ENHRY, CDR2 SYGVKD, per germline. The V and J ends lost 3 bases and 6 bases respectively, with 21 bases between them. Written as DNA, the CDR3 is TGTGCCATCAGTGACCCCCTCAAGGGGATAAGGGGCGAGCAGTACTTC. Encoded protein: CAISDPLKGIRGEQYF.

This clonotype turned up a few times. The chain carries TRBV20-1 and TRBJ2-1; 14 nucleotides line up with TRBD2. Unmatched junction bases numbered 8, after V lost 0 bases and J lost 7 bases. The CDR3 sequence is 17 residues long. CDR1 is DFQATT, CDR2 SNEGSKA, per germline (reference sequence). This chain's CDR3 is CSARDMGTSGSVNEQFF. CDR3 DNA: TGCAGTGCTAGAGATATGGGGACTAGCGGGAGCGTGAATGAGCAGTTCTTC.

This clonotype was found a few times. The chain carries TRBV4-1 and TRBJ1-1, with 8 bases aligning to TRBD1. With V trimmed by 1 base and J by 4 bases, 11 bases remained unmatched. This CDR3 region has 17 residues. Germline V gene lookup returns CDR1 MGHRA and CDR2 YSYEKL. The CDR3 loop reads CASSQGALPGQVTEAFF. Here the CDR3 DNA reads TGCGCCAGCAGCCAAGGGGCCTTACCGGGACAGGTCACTGAAGCTTTCTTT.

This clonotype was counted between two and nine times. The chain combines TRBV20-1 with TRBJ2-4; no reliable D call. There are 14 residues in the CDR3. Between the trimmed V and J ends, which lost 1 base and 3 bases, there was a span of 10 bases. Germline V gives CDR1 DFQATT, CDR2 SNEGSKA (reference sequence). The CDR3 DNA sequence: TGCAGTGCTAGAGTCCCGAAGGGCAAAAACATTCAGTACTTC. This encodes CSARVPKGKNIQYF.

This clonotype was counted between two and nine times. The gene calls are TRBV7-8 and TRBJ2-7, with a possible D match to TRBD1 (6 bases). The germline V gene encodes CDR1 SGHVS and CDR2 FQNEAQ. V was pared by 2 bases and J by 3 bases, with 23 bases between. The CDR3 sequence is 18 residues long. The CDR3 region is CASSLRPGTPQPGYEQYF. The CDR3 coding sequence is TGTGCCAGCAGCTTACGCCCCGGGACACCACAACCGGGCTACGAGCAGTACTTC.

The chain uses TRBV6-1 and TRBJ1-1; maybe TRBD1 (6 bases). Deletions cut 7 bases from V and 0 bases from J, with 12 bases between. The CDR3 sequence is 14 residues long. From germline, CDR1 is MNHNS and CDR2 SASEGT. CDR3 loop: CASIPTGMNTEAFF. The CDR3 bases are TGTGCCAGCATCCCGACAGGTATGAACACTGAAGCTTTCTTT.

The CDR3 loop reads CASSYSSYNEQFF. DNA of the CDR3: TGTGCCAGTAGCTATAGCTCCTACAATGAGCAGTTCTTC. The chain employs TRBV14 and TRBJ2-1; no definite D call. This CDR3 spans 13 amino acids. The V gene's germline CDR1 is SGHDN and CDR2 FVKESK. With 9 bases removed from V and 0 bases from J, the gap between germline ends came to 9 bases.